These 10 T cell receptor beta chains originate from one sample sequenced in a study of T cells in Graves' hyperthyroidism and ophthalmopathy. Amplification of TCR beta CDR3 regions was performed using RNA transcripts as template. First-round RT-PCR of the TCR CDR3 relied on the HTBI primer set. Each CDR3 protein is one row after TCRdb ran MiXCR on the multiplex PCR reads. The profile shows about 610,000 distinct CDR3 sequences, roughly 50% of them singletons. The sample was peripheral blood or thyroid tissue (not recorded which). These TCRs come from a woman aged 18-30 years with Graves' hyperthyroidism.

V usage is TRBV11-2 and J usage is TRBJ2-7, with 10 bases lining up with TRBD2. CDR1 and CDR2 (germline): SGHAT, FQNNGV. The J segment lost 7 bases and the V segment lost 2 bases, leaving 11 bases of the junction unmatched. This CDR3 spans 16 amino acids. CDR3 sequence: CASSLKLAGAVGEQYF. CDR3 DNA: TGTGCCAGCAGCTTAAAGCTAGCGGGAGCAGTCGGTGAGCAGTACTTC.

The rearrangement joins TRBV29-1 to TRBJ2-7; D is possibly TRBD2 (7 bases). Germline lookup yields CDR1 SQVTM and CDR2 ANQGSEA. The CDR3 has 14 residues. V lost 1 base to trimming and J lost 7 bases, with 17 bases between them. CDR3 sequence: CSVEGVGGLNEQYF. The CDR3 nucleotides are TGCAGCGTTGAAGGGGTCGGGGGGCTCAATGAGCAGTACTTC.

For this clonotype: A much larger clonotype is one base distant, so this may be a read error. The chain uses TRBV19 and TRBJ2-7; D uncertain. Germline CDR1 LNHDA, CDR2 SQIVND (reference sequence). The CDR3 is 12 residues long. The CDR3 region has the DNA TGTGCCAGTAGTAACAGAAACTACGAGCGGTACTTC. Translating gives CASSNRNYERYF.

The J gene is TRBJ2-7, the V gene TRBV24-1, with 9 bases aligning to TRBD1. V lost 4 bases and J lost 5; bases outside the gene matches: 8. CDR3 length: 15 residues. Germline loops: CDR1 KGHDR, CDR2 SFDVKD. For the CDR3, the DNA is TGTGCCACCAGTGAGTTAGGGACAGGGAGGGACGAGCAGTACTTC. Residues: CATSELGTGRDEQYF.

For this clonotype: A much larger clone lies one base from this, so it may be a read error. The V gene is TRBV7-9, the J gene TRBJ2-7; D is possibly TRBD1 (6 bases). The CDR3 extends over 14 amino acids. CDR1 SEHNR and CDR2 FQNEAQ come from the germline V gene (reference sequence). Written as DNA, the CDR3 is TGTGCCAGCAGCCTCGGGGACACTTACTACGGGCAGTACTTC. Translated: CASSLGDTYYGQYF.

The gene calls are TRBV7-8 and TRBJ1-5; D call uncertain. Germline V gene data show CDR1 as SGHVS and CDR2 as FQNEAQ. The CDR3 contains 12 residues. The V end was cut by 11 bases, the J end by 1 base, with 9 bases between. CDR3 in DNA: TGTGCCCCAGTCCCGAGCAATCAGCCCCAGCATTTT. This gives the protein CAPVPSNQPQHF.

This clonotype has a count of ten or more. In nucleotides, the CDR3 is TGTGCCAGCAGCTCTCCGACCAGGGCGGGGACTGAAGCTTTCTTT. Translating it yields CASSSPTRAGTEAFF. The chain uses TRBV7-6 and TRBJ1-1; maybe TRBD1 (5 bases). In germline, CDR1 is SGHVS, CDR2 FNYEAQ. This CDR3 has 15 residues. The germline V and J ends were trimmed by 4 bases and 5 bases, with 17 bases remaining between them. Full variable domain (outside the CDR3, taken from reference TRBV7-6 and TRBJ1-1): GAGVSQSPRYKVTKRGQDVALRCDPISGHVSLYWYRQALGQGPEFLTYFNYEAQQDKSGLPNDRFSAERPEGSISTLTIQRTEQRDSAMYRCASSSPTRAGTEAFFGQGTRLTVV.

There are many counts of this clonotype. The chain joins TRBV11-2 to TRBJ2-7, with D unclear. CDR3 length: 18 amino acids. Germline V gives CDR1 SGHAT, CDR2 FQNNGV. Trimming stripped 5 bases from V and 0 bases from J, with 23 bases between. The CDR3 here is CASSPLSLRALSSYEQYF. Written as DNA, the CDR3 is TGTGCCAGCAGCCCCTTAAGCCTCCGGGCCCTGAGCTCCTACGAGCAGTACTTC.

For this clonotype: Likely a read error: the CDR3 ends without its conserved phenylalanine or tryptophan. Because the CDR3's place on the DNA is in doubt, the DNA is left out and the CDR3 is given as listed by TCRdb. The CDR3 is CSVEGGSGTYTFGS. The chain uses TRBV29-1 and TRBJ2-5; the table's D call, TRBD1, has no DNA check behind it. The length of the CDR3 is 14 amino acids, counting both ends. Germline CDR1 reads SQVTM; CDR2 reads ANQGSEA.

This clonotype was recorded many times. The J gene is TRBJ2-7, the V gene TRBV29-1, with D hard to call. Looked up from germline, CDR1 is SQVTM and CDR2 is ANQGSEA. The CDR3 loop spans 11 amino acids. Trimming removed 4 bases at V and 4 bases at J, with 8 bases between. CDR3 nucleotide sequence: TGCAGCGTTGGGACCTATTACGAGCAGTACTTC. It is translated as CSVGTYYEQYF.